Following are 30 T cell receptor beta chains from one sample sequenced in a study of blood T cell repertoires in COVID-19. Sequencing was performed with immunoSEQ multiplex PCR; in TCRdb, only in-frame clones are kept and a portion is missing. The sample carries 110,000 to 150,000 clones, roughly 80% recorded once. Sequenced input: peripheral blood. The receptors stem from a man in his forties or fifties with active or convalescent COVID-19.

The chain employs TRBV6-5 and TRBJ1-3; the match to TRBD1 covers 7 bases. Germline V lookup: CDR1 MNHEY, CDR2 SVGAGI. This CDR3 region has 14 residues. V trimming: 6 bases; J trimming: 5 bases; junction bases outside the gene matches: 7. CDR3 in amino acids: CASSPDRERNTIYF. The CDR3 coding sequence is TGTGCCAGCAGCCCCGACAGGGAAAGAAACACCATATATTTT.

The chain's CDR3 is CASSLAPYEQYF. CDR3 in DNA: TGTGCCAGCAGTCTGGCTCCCTACGAGCAGTACTTC. The chain employs TRBV6-2 or TRBV6-3 and TRBJ2-7; D uncertain. V dropped 5 bases and J dropped 2 bases, with 7 bases sitting between them. The V gene's germline CDR1 is MNHEY and CDR2 SVGEGT. The CDR3 is made up of 12 amino acids.

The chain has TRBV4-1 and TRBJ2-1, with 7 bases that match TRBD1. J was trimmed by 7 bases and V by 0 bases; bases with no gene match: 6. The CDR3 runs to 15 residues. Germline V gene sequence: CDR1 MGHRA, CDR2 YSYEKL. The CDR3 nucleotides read TGCGCCAGCAGCCAAGACACAGGGGATTCTAATGAGCAGTTCTTC. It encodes CASSQDTGDSNEQFF.

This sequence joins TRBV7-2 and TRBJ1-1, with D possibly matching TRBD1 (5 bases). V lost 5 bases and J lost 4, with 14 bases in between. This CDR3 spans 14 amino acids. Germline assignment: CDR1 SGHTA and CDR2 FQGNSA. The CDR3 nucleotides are TGTGCCAGCAGCCGCGGAGGGGCCGCCACTGAAGCTTTCTTT. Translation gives CASSRGGAATEAFF.

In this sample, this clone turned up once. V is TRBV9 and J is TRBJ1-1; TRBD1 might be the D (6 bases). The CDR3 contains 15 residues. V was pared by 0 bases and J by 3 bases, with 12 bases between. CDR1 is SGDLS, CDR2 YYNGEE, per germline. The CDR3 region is CASSVEDSTYTEAFF. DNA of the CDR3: TGTGCCAGCAGCGTAGAGGACAGTACCTACACTGAAGCTTTCTTT.

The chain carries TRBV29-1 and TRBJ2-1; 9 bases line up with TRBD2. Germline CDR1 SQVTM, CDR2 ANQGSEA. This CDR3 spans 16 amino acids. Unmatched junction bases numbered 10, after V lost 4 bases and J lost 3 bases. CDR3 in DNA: TGCAGCGTTGTGGGGATAAGGACTAGCGACTACAATGAGCAGTTCTTC. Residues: CSVVGIRTSDYNEQFF.

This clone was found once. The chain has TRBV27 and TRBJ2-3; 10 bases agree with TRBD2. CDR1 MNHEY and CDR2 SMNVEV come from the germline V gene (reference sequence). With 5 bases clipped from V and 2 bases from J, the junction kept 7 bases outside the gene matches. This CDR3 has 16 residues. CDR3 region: CASSPLAGALTDTQYF. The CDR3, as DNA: TGTGCCAGCAGTCCCCTAGCGGGAGCGCTCACAGATACGCAGTATTTT.

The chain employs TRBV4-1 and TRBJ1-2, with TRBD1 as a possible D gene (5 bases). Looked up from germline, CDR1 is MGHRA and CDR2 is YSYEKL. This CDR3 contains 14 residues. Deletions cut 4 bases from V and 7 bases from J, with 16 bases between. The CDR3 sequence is CASSRGDGDFGYTF. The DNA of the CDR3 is TGCGCCAGCAGCCGGGGGGACGGCGACTTTGGCTACACCTTC.

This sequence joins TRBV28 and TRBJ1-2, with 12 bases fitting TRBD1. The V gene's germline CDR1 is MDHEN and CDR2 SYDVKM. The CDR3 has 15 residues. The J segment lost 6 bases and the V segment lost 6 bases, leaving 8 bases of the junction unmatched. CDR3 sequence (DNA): TGTGCCAGCAGACTTCCCGGGACAGGGGGCGATGGCTACACCTTC. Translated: CASRLPGTGGDGYTF.

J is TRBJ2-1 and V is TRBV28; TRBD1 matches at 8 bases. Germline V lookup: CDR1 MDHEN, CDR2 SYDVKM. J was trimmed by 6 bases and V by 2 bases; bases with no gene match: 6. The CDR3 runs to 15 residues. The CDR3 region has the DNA TGTGCCAGCAGTTTAGGGCAGGGGGCGGTCAATGAGCAGTTCTTC. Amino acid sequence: CASSLGQGAVNEQFF.

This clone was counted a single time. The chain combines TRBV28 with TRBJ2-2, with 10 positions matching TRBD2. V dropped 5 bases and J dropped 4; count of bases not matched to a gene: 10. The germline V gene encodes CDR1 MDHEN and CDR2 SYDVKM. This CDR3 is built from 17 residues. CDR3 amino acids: CASSLPSGRDSTGELFF. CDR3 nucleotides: TGTGCCAGCAGTCTCCCAAGCGGGAGGGACTCCACCGGGGAGCTGTTTTTT.

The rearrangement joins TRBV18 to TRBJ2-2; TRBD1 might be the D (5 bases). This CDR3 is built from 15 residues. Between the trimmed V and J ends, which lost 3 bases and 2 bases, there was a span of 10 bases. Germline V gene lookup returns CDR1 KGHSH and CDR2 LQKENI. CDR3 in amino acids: CASSPDTSNTGELFF. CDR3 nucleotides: TGTGCCAGCTCACCGGACACTTCAAACACCGGGGAGCTGTTTTTT.

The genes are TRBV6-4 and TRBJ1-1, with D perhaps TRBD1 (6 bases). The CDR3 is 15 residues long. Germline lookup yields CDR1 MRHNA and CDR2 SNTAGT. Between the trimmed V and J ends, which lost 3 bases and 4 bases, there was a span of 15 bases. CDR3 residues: CASSESGGRGTEAFF. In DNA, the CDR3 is TGTGCCAGCAGTGAGTCGGGGGGCCGGGGCACTGAAGCTTTCTTT.

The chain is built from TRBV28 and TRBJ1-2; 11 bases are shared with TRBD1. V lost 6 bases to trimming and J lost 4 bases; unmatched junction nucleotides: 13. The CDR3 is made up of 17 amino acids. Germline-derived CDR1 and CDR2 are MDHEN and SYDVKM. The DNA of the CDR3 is TGTGCCAGCAGCCCCGATATAGCGGGACAGGGGGGCTATGGCTACACCTTC. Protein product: CASSPDIAGQGGYGYTF.

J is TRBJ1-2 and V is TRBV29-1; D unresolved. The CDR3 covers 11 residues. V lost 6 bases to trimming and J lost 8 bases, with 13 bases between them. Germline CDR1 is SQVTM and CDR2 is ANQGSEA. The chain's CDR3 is CSVDPGGGYTF. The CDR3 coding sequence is TGCAGCGTCGATCCTGGAGGGGGCTACACCTTC.

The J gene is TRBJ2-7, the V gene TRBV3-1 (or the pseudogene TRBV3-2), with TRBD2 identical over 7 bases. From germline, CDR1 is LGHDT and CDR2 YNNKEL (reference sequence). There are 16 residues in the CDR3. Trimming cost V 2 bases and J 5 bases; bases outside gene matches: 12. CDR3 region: CASSQWEGRGVHEQYF. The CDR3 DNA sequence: TGTGCCAGCAGCCAATGGGAGGGACGAGGGGTCCACGAGCAGTACTTC.

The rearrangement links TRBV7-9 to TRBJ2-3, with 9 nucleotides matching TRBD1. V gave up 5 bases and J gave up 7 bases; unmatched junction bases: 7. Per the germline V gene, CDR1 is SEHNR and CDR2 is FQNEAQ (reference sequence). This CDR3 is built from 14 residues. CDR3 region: CASSVPGQGHTQYF. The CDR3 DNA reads TGTGCCAGCAGCGTCCCGGGACAGGGCCATACGCAGTATTTT.

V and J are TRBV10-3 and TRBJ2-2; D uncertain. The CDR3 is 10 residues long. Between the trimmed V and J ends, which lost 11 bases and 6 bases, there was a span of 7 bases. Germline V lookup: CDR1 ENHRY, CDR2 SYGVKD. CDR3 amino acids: CAVRAGELFF. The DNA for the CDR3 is TGTGCCGTAAGAGCCGGGGAGCTGTTTTTT.

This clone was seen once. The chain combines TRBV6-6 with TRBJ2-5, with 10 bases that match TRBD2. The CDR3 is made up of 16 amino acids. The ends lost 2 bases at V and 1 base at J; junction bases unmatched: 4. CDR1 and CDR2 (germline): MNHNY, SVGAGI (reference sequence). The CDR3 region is CASSYVTSGAQETQYF. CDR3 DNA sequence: TGTGCCAGCAGTTACGTCACTAGCGGGGCCCAAGAGACCCAGTACTTC.

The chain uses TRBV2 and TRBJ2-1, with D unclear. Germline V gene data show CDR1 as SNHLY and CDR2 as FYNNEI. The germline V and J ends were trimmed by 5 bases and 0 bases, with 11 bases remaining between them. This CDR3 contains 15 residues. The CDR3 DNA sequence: TGTGCCAGCAGTCAAGAGATGAGCTCCTACAATGAGCAGTTCTTC. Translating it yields CASSQEMSSYNEQFF.

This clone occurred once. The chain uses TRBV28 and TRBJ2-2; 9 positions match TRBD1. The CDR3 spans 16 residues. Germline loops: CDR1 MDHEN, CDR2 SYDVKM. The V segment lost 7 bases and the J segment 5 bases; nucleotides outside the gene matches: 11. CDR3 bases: TGTGCCAGCACTAATACTGGGACAGGGAGTACCGGGGAGCTGTTTTTT. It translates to CASTNTGTGSTGELFF.

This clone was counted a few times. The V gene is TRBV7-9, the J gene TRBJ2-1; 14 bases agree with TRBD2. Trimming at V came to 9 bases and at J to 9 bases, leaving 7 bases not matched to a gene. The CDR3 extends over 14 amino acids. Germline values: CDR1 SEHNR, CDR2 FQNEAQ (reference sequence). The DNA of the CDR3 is TGTGCCAGTGGACTAGCGGGAGGTCGTGGTGAGCAGTTCTTC. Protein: CASGLAGGRGEQFF.

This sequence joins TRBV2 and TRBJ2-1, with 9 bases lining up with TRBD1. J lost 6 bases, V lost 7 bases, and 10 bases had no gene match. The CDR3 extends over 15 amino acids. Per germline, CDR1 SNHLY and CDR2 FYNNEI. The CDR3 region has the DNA TGTGCCAGCAATGACCGACAGGGGGTGTCCAATGAGCAGTTCTTC. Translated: CASNDRQGVSNEQFF.

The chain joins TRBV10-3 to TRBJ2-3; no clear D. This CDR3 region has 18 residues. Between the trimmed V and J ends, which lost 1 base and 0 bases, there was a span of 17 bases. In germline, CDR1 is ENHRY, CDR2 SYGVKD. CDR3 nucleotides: TGTGCCATCAGTGAGTTACCCCCGTTTGATACAAGCACAGATACGCAGTATTTT. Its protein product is CAISELPPFDTSTDTQYF.

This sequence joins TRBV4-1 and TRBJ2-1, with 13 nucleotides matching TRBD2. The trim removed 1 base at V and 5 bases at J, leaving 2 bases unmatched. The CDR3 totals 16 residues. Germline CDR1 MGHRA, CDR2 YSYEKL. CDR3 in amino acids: CASSQVGLAGDNEQFF. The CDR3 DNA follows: TGCGCCAGCAGCCAAGTAGGACTAGCGGGAGACAATGAGCAGTTCTTC.

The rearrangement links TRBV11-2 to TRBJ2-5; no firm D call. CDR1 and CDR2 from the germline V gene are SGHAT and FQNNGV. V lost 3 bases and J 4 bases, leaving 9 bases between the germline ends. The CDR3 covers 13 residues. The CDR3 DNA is TGTGCCAGCAGCTTTCCGCGGCGAGAGACCCAGTACTTC. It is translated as CASSFPRRETQYF.

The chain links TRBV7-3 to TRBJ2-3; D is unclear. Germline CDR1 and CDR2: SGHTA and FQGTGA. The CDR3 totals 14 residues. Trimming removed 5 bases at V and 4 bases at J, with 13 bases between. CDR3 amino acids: CASSPYGLADTQYF. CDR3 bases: TGTGCCAGCAGCCCCTATGGGCTGGCAGATACGCAGTATTTT.

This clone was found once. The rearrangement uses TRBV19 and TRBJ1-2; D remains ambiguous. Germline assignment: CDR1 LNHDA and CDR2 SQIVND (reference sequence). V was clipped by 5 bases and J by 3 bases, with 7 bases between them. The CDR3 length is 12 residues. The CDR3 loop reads CASSDRDYGYTF. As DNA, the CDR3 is TGTGCCAGTAGTGACCGGGACTATGGCTACACCTTC.

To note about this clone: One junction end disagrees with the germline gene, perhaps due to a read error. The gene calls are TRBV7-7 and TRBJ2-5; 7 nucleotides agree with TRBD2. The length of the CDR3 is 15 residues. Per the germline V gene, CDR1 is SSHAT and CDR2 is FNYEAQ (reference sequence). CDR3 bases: TGTGCTAGCAGACCTGGGCGGGGGAACGGGCATCCCCAGTACTTC. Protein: CASRPGRGNGHPQYF. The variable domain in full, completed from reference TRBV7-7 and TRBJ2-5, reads GAGVSQSPRYKVTKRGQDVTLRCDPISSHATLYWYQQALGQGPEFLTYFNYEAQPDKSGLPSDRFSAERPEGSISTLTIQRTEQRDSAMYRCASRPGRGNGHPQYFGPGTRLLVL.

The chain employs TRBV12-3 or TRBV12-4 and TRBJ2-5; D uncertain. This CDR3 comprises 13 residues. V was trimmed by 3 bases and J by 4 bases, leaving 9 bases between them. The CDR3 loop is CASSLSRPETQYF. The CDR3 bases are TGTGCCAGCAGTTTGTCCAGGCCAGAGACCCAGTACTTC.